The TCR beta chain under discussion was sequenced for a study of radiotherapy plus CTLA-4 blockade in lung cancer (dated by TCRdb to between 2017 and 2018). Background for the entire study: Among enrolled patients, approximately 17% had an objective response and 25% to 35% reached disease control. What the work shows at the level of the full study, not this receptor alone: Early dynamic changes in blood T cell clones, together with increased serum interferon-beta after radiation, were reported as the strongest predictors of response. After treatment with radiotherapy and ipilimumab, TCR clones that originated in tumors expanded in peripheral blood.

The germline V gene (reference sequence) supplies CDR1 GTSNPN and CDR2 SVGIG. The CDR3, cysteine through phenylalanine, is 14 amino acids long. Of the read, only the CDR3 DNA is kept; its 42 bases are in frame from base 1. Concerning this clone itself: The antigen this receptor binds is unknown. A junction end diverges from the germline sequence, so it may reflect a read error.

In this study, focal radiation therapy paired with CTLA-4 blockade (ipilimumab) was tested in patients who had chemo-refractory metastatic non-small-cell lung cancer. The method was the immunoSEQ multiplex PCR assay. This immuneACCESS table, as held by TCRdb, lists in-frame sequences with V and J called but not all clones. Of the missing ones, under half trace to an unresolved V gene in checked studies; the others have no known cause. This sample comprises roughly 92,000 clones, about 86% of them detected only once. 2% to 2.5% of the sample comes from the top ten. The chain is made from TRBV30 and TRBJ1-2; the D gene identity is not certain. This receptor was obtained from a human donor with non-small cell lung cancer who had a partial response to radiotherapy plus ipilimumab. The sample was peripheral blood, taken from a patient treated with radiotherapy plus ipilimumab. The bases are TGTGCCTGGAGTGTACCTGGTCTTAACTATAGCTACACCTTC. Its translation reads: CAWSVPGLNYSYTF.